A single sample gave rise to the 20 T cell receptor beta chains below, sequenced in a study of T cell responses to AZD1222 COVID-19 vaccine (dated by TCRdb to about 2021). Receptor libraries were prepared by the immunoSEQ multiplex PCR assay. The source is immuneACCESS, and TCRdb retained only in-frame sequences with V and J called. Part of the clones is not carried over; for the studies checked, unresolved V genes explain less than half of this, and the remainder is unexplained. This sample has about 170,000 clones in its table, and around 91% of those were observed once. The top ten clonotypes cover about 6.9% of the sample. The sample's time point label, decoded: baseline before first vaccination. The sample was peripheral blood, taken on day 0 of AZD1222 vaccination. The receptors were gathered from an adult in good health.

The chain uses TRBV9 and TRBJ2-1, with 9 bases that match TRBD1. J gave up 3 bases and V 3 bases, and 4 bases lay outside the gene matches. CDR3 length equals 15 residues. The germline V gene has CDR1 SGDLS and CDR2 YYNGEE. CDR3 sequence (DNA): TGTGCCAGCAGCGCGGACAGGGGACACTACAATGAGCAGTTCTTC. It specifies CASSADRGHYNEQFF.

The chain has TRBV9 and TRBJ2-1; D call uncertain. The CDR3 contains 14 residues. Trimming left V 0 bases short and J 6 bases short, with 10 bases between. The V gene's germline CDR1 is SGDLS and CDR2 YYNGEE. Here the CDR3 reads CASSVAAFSNEQFF. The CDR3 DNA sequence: TGTGCCAGCAGCGTAGCGGCCTTTTCCAATGAGCAGTTCTTC.

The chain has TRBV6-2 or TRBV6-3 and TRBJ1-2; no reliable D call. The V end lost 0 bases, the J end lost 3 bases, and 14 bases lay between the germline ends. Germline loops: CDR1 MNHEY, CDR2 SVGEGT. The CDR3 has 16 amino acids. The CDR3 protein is CASSYSLADGYYGYTF. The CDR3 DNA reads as TGTGCCAGCAGTTACTCCCTCGCGGACGGGTACTATGGCTACACCTTC.

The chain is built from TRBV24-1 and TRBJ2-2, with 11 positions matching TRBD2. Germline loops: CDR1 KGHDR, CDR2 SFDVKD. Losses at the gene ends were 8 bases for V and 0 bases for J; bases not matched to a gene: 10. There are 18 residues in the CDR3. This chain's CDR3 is CATTGGLAGGPNTGELFF. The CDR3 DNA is TGTGCCACCACTGGAGGGCTAGCGGGGGGCCCGAACACCGGGGAGCTGTTTTTT.

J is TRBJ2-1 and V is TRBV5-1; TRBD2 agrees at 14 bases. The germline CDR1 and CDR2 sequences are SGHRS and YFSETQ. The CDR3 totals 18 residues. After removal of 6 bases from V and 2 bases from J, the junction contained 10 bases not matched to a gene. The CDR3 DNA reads TGCGCCAGCAAGTGGACTAGCGGGGGGTCTGAGACCTACAATGAGCAGTTCTTC. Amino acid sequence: CASKWTSGGSETYNEQFF.

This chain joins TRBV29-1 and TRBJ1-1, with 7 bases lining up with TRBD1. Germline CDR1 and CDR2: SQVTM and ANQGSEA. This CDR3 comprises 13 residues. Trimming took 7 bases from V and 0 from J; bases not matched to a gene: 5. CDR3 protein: CSARTGMNTEAFF. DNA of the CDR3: TGCAGCGCCCGGACAGGAATGAACACTGAAGCTTTCTTT.

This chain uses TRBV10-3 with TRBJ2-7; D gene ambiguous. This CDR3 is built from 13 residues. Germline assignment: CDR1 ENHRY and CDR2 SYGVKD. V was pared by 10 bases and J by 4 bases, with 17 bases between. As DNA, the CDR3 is TGTGCCACCCTTAATAGTTCAGATTACGAGCAGTACTTC. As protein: CATLNSSDYEQYF.

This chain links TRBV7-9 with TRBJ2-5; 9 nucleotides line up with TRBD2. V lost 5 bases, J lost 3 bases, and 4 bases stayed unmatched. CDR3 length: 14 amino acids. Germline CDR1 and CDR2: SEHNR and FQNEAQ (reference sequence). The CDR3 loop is CASSRLAEKETQYF. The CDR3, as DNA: TGTGCCAGCAGCCGACTAGCGGAGAAAGAGACCCAGTACTTC.

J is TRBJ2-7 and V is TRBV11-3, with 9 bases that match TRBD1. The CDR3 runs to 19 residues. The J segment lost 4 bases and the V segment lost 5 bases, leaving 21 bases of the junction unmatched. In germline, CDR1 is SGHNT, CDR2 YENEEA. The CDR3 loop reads CASSARDREDEMVSYEQYF. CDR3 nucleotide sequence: TGTGCCAGCAGCGCCCGGGACAGGGAAGACGAAATGGTCTCTTACGAGCAGTACTTC.

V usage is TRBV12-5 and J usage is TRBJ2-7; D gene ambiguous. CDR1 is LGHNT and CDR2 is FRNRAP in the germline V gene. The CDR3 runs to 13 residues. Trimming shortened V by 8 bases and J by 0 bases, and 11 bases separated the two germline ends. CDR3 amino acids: CASLRDTSYEQYV. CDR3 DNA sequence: TGTGCTAGTCTCCGAGACACCTCCTACGAGCAGTACGTC.

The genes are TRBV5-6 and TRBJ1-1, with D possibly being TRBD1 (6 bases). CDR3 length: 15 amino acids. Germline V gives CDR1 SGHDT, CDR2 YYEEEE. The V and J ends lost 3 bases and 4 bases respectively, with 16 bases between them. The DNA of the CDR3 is TGTGCCAGCAGCTATGGGGGACATCCGCTCACTGAAGCTTTCTTT. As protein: CASSYGGHPLTEAFF.

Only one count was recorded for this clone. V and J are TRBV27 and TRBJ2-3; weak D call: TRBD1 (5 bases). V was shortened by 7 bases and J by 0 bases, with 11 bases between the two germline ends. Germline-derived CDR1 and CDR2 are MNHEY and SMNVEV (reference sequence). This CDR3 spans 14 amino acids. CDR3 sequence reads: CASTRAPSTDTQYF. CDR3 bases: TGTGCCAGCACCAGGGCCCCTAGCACAGATACGCAGTATTTT.

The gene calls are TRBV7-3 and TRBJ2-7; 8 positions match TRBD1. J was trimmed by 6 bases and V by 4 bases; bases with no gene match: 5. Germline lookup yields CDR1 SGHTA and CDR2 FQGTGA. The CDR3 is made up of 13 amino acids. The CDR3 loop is CASSSGQAGEQYF. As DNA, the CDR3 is TGTGCCAGCAGCTCGGGACAGGCGGGCGAGCAGTACTTC.

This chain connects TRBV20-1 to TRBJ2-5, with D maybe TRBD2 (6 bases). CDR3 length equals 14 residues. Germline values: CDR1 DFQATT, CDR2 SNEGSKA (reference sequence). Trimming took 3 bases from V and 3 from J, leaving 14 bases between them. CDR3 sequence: CSASRGTFEETQYF. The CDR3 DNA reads TGCAGTGCTAGTCGCGGGACTTTTGAAGAGACCCAGTACTTC.

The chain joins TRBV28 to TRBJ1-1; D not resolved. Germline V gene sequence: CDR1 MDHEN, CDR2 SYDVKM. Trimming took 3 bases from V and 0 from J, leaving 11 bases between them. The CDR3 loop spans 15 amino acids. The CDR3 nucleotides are TGTGCCAGCAGTTTCCAGACCTCCATGAACACTGAAGCTTTCTTT. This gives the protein CASSFQTSMNTEAFF.

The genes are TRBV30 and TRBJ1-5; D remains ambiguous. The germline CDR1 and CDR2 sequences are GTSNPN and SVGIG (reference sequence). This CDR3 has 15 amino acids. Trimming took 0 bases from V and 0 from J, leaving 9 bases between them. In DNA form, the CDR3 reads TGTGCCTGGAGTGTACAAGGGTATAGCAATCAGCCCCAGCATTTT. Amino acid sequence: CAWSVQGYSNQPQHF.

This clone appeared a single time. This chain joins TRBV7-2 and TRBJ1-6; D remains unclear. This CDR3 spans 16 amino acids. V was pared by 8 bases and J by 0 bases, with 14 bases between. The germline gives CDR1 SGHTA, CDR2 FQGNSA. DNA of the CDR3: TGTGCCAGCTTACTCCCTGGGAACTCCTATAATTCACCCCTCCACTTT. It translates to CASLLPGNSYNSPLHF.

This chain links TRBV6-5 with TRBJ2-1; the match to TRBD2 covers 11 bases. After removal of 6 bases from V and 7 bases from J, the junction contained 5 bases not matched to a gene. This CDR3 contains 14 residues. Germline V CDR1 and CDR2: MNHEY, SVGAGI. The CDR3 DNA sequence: TGTGCCAGCAGCCTAGCGGGGGGTTTTAATGAGCAGTTCTTC. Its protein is CASSLAGGFNEQFF.

The DNA for the CDR3 is TGTGCCAGCAGCCGAATTGGGCGGGGGGCATACAATGAGCAGTTCTTC. It translates to CASSRIGRGAYNEQFF. This chain links TRBV3-1 (or the pseudogene TRBV3-2) with TRBJ2-1, with 8 bases aligning to TRBD2. V lost 4 bases to trimming and J lost 4 bases; unmatched junction nucleotides: 9. The CDR3 contains 16 residues. Germline values: CDR1 LGHDT, CDR2 YNNKEL (reference sequence).

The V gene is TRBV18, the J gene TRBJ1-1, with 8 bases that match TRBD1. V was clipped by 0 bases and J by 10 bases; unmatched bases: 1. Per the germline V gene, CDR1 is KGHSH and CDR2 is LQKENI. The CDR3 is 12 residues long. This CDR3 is CASSPPDRVAFF. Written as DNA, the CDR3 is TGTGCCAGCTCACCACCGGACAGGGTAGCTTTCTTT.